This T cell receptor beta chain was sequenced for a study of T cells in Graves' hyperthyroidism and ophthalmopathy (dated by TCRdb to between 2018 and 2020). Concerning the study at large: Peripheral blood was collected at initial diagnosis, before any treatment. To identify distinguishing TCR V-J signatures, a discovery cohort of about 95 patients was used, comprising 40 to 45 with Graves' ophthalmopathy and around 60 with stable Graves' hyperthyroidism. An independent validation cohort of fewer than 20 hyperthyroidism patients and approximately 17 patients who later progressed to ophthalmopathy tested prospective prediction of ophthalmopathy. The roughly 100 discovery patients were randomly split 7:3 into training and test sets. The study also compared thyroid tissue and blood T-cell repertoires from more than 5 Graves' hyperthyroidism patients. Following sampling, methimazole starting at 30 mg daily was given to hyperthyroidism patients, and high-dose intravenous methylprednisolone was given to ophthalmopathy patients. The paper describes TCR Vbeta CDR3 sequencing of 135 peripheral blood samples, made up of 43 ophthalmopathy patients, roughly 72 hyperthyroidism patients and about 17 progressor patients. Results the study describes overall, beyond this receptor: No statistical method was used to set the sample size in advance, and investigators knew the group allocation. A model built on a 13 V-J signature distinguished ophthalmopathy from stable hyperthyroidism, reaching 85% to 90% sensitivity and around 81% specificity in cross-validation and 80%/75% in testing. In validation, the model predicted progression to ophthalmopathy a median of roughly 6.1 months before onset, with around 70% sensitivity and roughly 77% specificity. Most expanded thyroid clonotypes (frequency above 0.001) were also found in blood, which suggests that blood repertoires may mirror thyroid immune responses.

Ophthalmopathy patients had moderately to severely active disease, with a Clinical Activity Score of 3 or more, a NOSPECS grade of 4 or more, and a disease duration of less than 3 months. Patients with uncontrolled infections, other autoimmune diseases, pregnancy or lactation were excluded. Diagnoses were established on the basis of clinical symptoms, serum thyroxine and TRAb, thyroid ultrasound, and orbital computed tomography. PBMCs were separated from 8 to 10 ml of fresh peripheral blood using Ficoll-Paque density gradient centrifugation. Trizol reagent was used to extract total RNA, and RNA quality was then checked on an Agilent 2100 Bioanalyzer. From its cysteine to its phenylalanine, the CDR3 spans 14 amino acids. Of all the DNA, just the CDR3 is kept, 42 bases in frame from base 1. Looking up the germline V gene (reference sequence) yields CDR1 LNHNV and CDR2 YYDKDF. V loses 1 base, J loses 5 bases, and the germline ends lie 11 bases apart.

Amplification of TCR beta CDR3 regions was carried out from RNA transcripts. The first round of RT-PCR for the TCR CDR3 was performed with the HTBI primer set and the Qiagen OneStep RT-PCR kit. Libraries were constructed in a second round of multiplex PCR, after which size selection and purification were carried out. The libraries were sequenced on an Illumina HiSeq2000 using paired-end 100 bp reads. As for the authors' bioinformatics: SOAPnuke was used to process the raw data, with reads discarded if the reads contained adapters or uncalled bases, had a mean Phred below 15, or lacked an exact constant-primer or identifier match. High-quality paired reads were merged with COPE v1.2.5, and unique nucleotide sequences were defined as clonotypes. Clonotypes were aligned to IMGT TRBV, TRBD and TRBJ reference segments using MiTCR v1.1. Only V-J combinations with frequency above 0.0001, covering 99% to 99.2% of repertoires, were analysed. The TCS score was defined as F50 (clonal expansion) divided by E x V (chaos), with BLOSUM62-based TCRdist calculated between CDR3 peptides within each V-J. Welch's t-statistics and random forest reduced around 520 V-J features to roughly 13, which were used in a naive Bayes classifier (R e1071). Clones were called with MiXCR by TCRdb after fastp trimmed the public reads at Q25, and only in-frame beta chains were retained. Each entry merges the rows of one CDR3 protein and shows their most common DNA and genes. The V and J calls and clone size are TCRdb's, not the authors'. Counted in this sample were 250,000 to 350,000 distinct CDR3 sequences; over 15% of them appeared once. Around 58% of the sample rests with the top ten.

In regard to this clonotype: It lacks a known antigen. Base qualities are not recorded, but no much larger clone differs from it by a single base.

What was sequenced was blood. Recombination connected TRBV15 to TRBJ1-2, with the D segment identity uncertain. The receptor was isolated from a woman aged 55-69 years with Graves' ophthalmopathy. The CDR3 sequence is CATSRGREEYGYTF. The DNA sequence is TGTGCCACCAGCAGAGGGAGGGAGGAGTATGGCTACACCTTC.